This T cell receptor beta chain was sequenced during a study of T-cell memory formation after mild COVID-19. TCRdb passed the 5' RACE reads through MiXCR, listing each CDR3 protein once. The sample holds roughly 310,000 distinct CDR3 sequences, 15% to 20% seen once. As concerns this clonotype: No antigen is known for it.

Looked up from germline, CDR1 is SEHNR and CDR2 is FQNEAQ (reference sequence). Trimming removed 5 bases from V and 4 bases from J, with 15 bases in between. The CDR3 extends over 14 amino acids. Points from the study as a whole: Contracting clones from day 15 to 85 had balanced CD4/CD8; later expanders favoured CD4+.

This receptor was identified in a man between 18 and 35 years old who had mild COVID-19 (a few samples of this study predate the infection). Cell type and time point are not known. This chain connects TRBV7-9 to TRBJ2-7; D gene unclear. The material sequenced was PBMCs or a T cell subset sorted from them (not recorded which). The CDR3: CASSPMDTAYEQYF. Written as DNA, the CDR3 is TGTGCCAGCAGCCCGATGGATACCGCGTACGAGCAGTACTTC.